This T cell receptor (beta chain) was identified during a study of blood T cells in healthy people across ages. Overall study findings and caveats: There were more naive CD4+ cells and higher diversity in long-lived donors than in aged donors.

The J segment lost 10 bases and the V segment lost 6 bases, leaving 5 bases of the junction unmatched. The CDR3 length is 13 residues. This clonotype was seen more than once but under ten times. The antigen remains undetermined. The use of a sample-barcoded 5' primer and a J-beta primer mix characterized a second PCR of roughly 7 to 11 cycles. TCRdb re-analysed the 5' RACE reads in MiXCR, keeping a single row per CDR3 protein. The sample holds 1.2 million to 1.5 million distinct CDR3 sequences; about 43% are singletons and the top ten take roughly 7.9%. The rearrangement links TRBV12-3 or TRBV12-4 to TRBJ2-1; 11 nucleotides agree with TRBD1. The specimen was blood. This TCR came from a woman aged 18 to 35 in good health. CDR3 loop: CASRPGQGVEQFF. CDR3 sequence (DNA): TGTGCCAGCAGGCCGGGACAGGGGGTGGAGCAGTTCTTC.